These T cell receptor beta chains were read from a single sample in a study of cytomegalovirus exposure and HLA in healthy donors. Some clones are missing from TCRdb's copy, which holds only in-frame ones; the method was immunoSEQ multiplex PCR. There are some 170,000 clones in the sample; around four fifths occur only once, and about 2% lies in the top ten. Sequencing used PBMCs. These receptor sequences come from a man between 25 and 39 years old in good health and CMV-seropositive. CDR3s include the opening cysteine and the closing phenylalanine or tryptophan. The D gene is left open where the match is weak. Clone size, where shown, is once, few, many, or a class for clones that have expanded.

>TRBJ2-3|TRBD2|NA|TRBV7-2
TGTGCCAGCAGCCTAGCGGGGGGGGACACAGATACGCAGTATTTT
CASSLAGGDTDTQYF
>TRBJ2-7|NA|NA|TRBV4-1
TGCGCCAGCAGCCAAGCCCCCAGTTACGAGCAGTACTTC
CASSQAPSYEQYF
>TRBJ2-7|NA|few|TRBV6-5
TGTGCCAGCATCCGGGACGGGAGCTCCTACGAGCAGTACTTC
CASIRDGSSYEQYF
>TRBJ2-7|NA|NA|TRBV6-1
TGTGCCAGCAGTGAAGAGATAGGGGGAGACTTC
CASSEEIGGDF
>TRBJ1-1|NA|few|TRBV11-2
TGTGCCAGCAGCTTACGTTTTGGACAGAACACTGAAGCTTTCTTT
CASSLRFGQNTEAFF
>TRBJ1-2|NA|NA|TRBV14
TGTGCCACCACAAACGGCGGCGACCCCCAGGGCTACACCTTC
CATTNGGDPQGYTF
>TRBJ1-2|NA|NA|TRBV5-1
TGCGCCAGCGCAACAGCTAACTATGGCTACACCTTC
CASATANYGYTF
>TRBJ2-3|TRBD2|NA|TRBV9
TGTGCCAGCAGCGGGGGACTAGCGGGGGGAGCAGATACGCAGTATTTT
CASSGGLAGGADTQYF
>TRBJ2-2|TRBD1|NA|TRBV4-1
TGCGCCAGCAGCCAGACCGGGACAGGGGACGGGGAGCTGTTTTTT
CASSQTGTGDGELFF
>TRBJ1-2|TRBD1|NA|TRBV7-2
TGTGCCAGCAGCTTAGCGACCACAGGGGGTGCTGGCTACACCTTC
CASSLATTGGAGYTF
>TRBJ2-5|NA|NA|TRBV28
TGTGCCAGCACCCGCGGGGGCCGCGAGACCCAGTACTTC
CASTRGGRETQYF
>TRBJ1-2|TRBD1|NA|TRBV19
TGTGCCAGTAAATCGACAGGGGTGGGCTATGGCTACACCTTC
CASKSTGVGYGYTF
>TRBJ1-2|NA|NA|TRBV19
TGTGCCAGTAGTATCGGACACAGAGCTAACTATGGCTACACCTTC
CASSIGHRANYGYTF
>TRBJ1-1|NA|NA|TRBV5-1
TGCGCCAGCAGCCCTTCGCAGGGAGGGGACACTGAAGCTTTCTTT
CASSPSQGGDTEAFF
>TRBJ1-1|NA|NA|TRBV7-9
TGTGCCAGCAGCGTCGGGACTCCTGAAGCTTTCTTT
CASSVGTPEAFF
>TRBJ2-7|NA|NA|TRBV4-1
TGCGCCAGCAGCCTCCGGGTCGGGACCTACGAGCAGTACTTC
CASSLRVGTYEQYF
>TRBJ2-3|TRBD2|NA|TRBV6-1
TGTGCCAGCAGTGAAACTAGCGGGGGGGTGTTCACAGATACGCAGTATTTT
CASSETSGGVFTDTQYF
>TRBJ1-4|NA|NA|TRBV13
TGTGCCAGCAGCTTTACTACAGGATTTAATGAAAAACTGTTTTTT
CASSFTTGFNEKLFF
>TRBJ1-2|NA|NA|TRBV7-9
TGTGCCAGCAGCCTACTGGGGGGATTAGATGGCTACACCTTC
CASSLLGGLDGYTF
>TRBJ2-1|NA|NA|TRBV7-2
TGTGCCAGCAGCTTAGTTGGGCTAGCGACCAATGAGCAGTTCTTC
CASSLVGLATNEQFF
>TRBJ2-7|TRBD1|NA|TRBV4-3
TGCGCCAGCAGCCATTCTCGAGGGAGGACAGGGCTTCCCTACGAGCAGTACTTC
CASSHSRGRTGLPYEQYF
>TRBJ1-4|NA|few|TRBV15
TGTGCCACCAGCACCGAAACCGGAGGAGGGGAAAAACTGTTTTTT
CATSTETGGGEKLFF
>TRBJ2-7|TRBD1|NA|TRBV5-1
TGCGCCAGCAGTCTCGACAGGGACTACGAGCAGTACTTC
CASSLDRDYEQYF
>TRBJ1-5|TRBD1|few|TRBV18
TGTGCCAGCTCACGACAGGGTAGCAATCAGCCCCAGCATTTT
CASSRQGSNQPQHF
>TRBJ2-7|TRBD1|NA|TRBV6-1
TGTGCCAGCAGTAACAGGGGCGACTTTGACGAGCAGTACTTC
CASSNRGDFDEQYF
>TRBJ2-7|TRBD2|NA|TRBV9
TGTGCCAGCAGCGTAGGAGGAGCGGGGGGTTACTACGAGCAGTACTTC
CASSVGGAGGYYEQYF
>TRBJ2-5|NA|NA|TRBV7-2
TGTGCCAGCAGCAGGGGGGGGGAGACCCAGTACTTC
CASSRGGETQYF
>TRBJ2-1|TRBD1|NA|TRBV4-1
TGCGCCAGCAGCCATCCCAGGGACAGGGAATACAATGAGCAGTTCTTC
CASSHPRDREYNEQFF
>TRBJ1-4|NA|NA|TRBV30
TGTGCCTGGGGGGGCGGTGAAAAACTGTTTTTT
CAWGGGEKLFF
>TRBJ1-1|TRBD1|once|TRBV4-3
TGCGCCAGCAGCGCCCGGGACAGACGAAACGCGAACACTGAAGCTTTCTTT
CASSARDRRNANTEAFF
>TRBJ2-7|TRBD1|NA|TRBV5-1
TGCGCCAGCAGCTACACAGGGGCCCTATCCTACGAGCAGTACTTC
CASSYTGALSYEQYF
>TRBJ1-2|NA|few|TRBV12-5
TGTGCTAGTGGATCCTATGGGACTGCTATTTATGGCTACACCTTC
CASGSYGTAIYGYTF
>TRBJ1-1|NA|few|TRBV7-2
TGTGCCAGCAGCATTACACCAAACACTGAAGCTTTCTTT
CASSITPNTEAFF
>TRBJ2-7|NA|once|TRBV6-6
TGTGCCAGCGGGAGAGAGGGAGGCTCCTACGAGCAGTACTTC
CASGREGGSYEQYF
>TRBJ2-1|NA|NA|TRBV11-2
TGTGCCAGCAGCCCTACTCCCGGACTACGCGGTTACAATGAGCAGTTCTTC
CASSPTPGLRGYNEQFF
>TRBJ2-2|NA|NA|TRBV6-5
TGTGCCAGCCGGGTCTCGGCCCTATTCGGGGAGCTGTTTTTT
CASRVSALFGELFF
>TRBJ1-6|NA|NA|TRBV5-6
TGTGCCAGCAGCTACCGTTCATCGGGCGGGTCACCCCTCCACTTT
CASSYRSSGGSPLHF
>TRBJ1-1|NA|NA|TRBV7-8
TGTGCCAGCAGCTTAGGGTTTATGGGCTATGACACTGAAGCTTTCTTT
CASSLGFMGYDTEAFF
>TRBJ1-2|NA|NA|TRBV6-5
TGTGCCAGCACCACCACGCCGGGATTCTATGGCTACACCTTC
CASTTTPGFYGYTF
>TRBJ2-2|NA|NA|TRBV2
TGTGCCAGCAGTCGTACAGAGTCTACCGGGGAGCTGTTTTTT
CASSRTESTGELFF
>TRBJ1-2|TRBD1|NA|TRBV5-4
TGTGCCAGCAGCTTGTCCCCACGGACAGGGAACCAAGGCTACACCTTC
CASSLSPRTGNQGYTF
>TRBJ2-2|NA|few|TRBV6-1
TGTGCCAGCAGCCACTTAAACGGGGAGCTGTTTTTT
CASSHLNGELFF
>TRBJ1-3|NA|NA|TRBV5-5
TGTGCCAGCAGCTCCTTACAGATCTCTGGAAACACCATATATTTT
CASSSLQISGNTIYF
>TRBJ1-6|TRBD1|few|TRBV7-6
TGTGCCAGCAGCGTAAGGAGACAGGGAGGAAACTCACCCCTCCACTTT
CASSVRRQGGNSPLHF
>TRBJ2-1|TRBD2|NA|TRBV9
TGTGCCAGCAGCGTCAGGGCTAGCGGGGGCCATAGCTCCTACAATGAGCAGTTCTTC
CASSVRASGGHSSYNEQFF
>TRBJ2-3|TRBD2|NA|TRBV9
TGTGCCAGCAGCGTGGAGCGGGGGGGCGGAGATACGCAGTATTTT
CASSVERGGGDTQYF
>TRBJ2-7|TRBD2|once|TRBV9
TGTGCCAGCAGCGCGAGGGGCGGGACTAGTAACGAGCAGTACTTC
CASSARGGTSNEQYF
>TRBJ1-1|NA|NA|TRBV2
TGTGCCAGCAGAGGGGCCCAAACCCCCACTGAAGCTTTCTTT
CASRGAQTPTEAFF
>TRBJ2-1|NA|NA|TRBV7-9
TGTGCCAGCAGCCCAGAGGGGGGGAATGAGCAGTTCTTC
CASSPEGGNEQFF
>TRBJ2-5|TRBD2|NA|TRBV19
TGTGCCAGTAGTATAACAGCGGGGGGACCGTACCAAGAGACCCAGTACTTC
CASSITAGGPYQETQYF
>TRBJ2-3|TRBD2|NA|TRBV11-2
TGTGCCAGCAGCCTTACTCTAGCGGGGGCGACAGATACGCAGTATTTT
CASSLTLAGATDTQYF
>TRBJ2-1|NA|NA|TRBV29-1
TGCAGCGCTAATGGTCCCCTGGAGGGCCATGAGCAGTTCTTC
CSANGPLEGHEQFF
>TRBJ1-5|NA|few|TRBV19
TGTGCCAGTAGTATAGGCTCGGAAGGGGATCAGCCCCAGCATTTT
CASSIGSEGDQPQHF
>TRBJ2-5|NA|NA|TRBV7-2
TGTGCCAGCAGCTTTGGGGCCGGAGAGACCCAGTACTTC
CASSFGAGETQYF
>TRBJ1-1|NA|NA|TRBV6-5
TGTGCCAGCAGTACAGGGAACACTGAAGCTTTCTTT
CASSTGNTEAFF
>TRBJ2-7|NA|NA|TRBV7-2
TGTGCCAGCAGCTCAATGGCGGGGGCCCCCCTCGAGCAGTACTTC
CASSSMAGAPLEQYF
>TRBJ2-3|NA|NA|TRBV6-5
TGTGCCAGCAGCCCAGGGTTCTCAGATACGCAGTATTTT
CASSPGFSDTQYF
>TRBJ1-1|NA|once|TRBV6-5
TGTGCCAGCAGTGGGGGGGGGAATGAAGCTTTCTTT
CASSGGGNEAFF
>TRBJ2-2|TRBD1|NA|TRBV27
TGTGCCAGCTGTTCGGGACAGTACACCGGGGAGCTGTTTTTT
CASCSGQYTGELFF